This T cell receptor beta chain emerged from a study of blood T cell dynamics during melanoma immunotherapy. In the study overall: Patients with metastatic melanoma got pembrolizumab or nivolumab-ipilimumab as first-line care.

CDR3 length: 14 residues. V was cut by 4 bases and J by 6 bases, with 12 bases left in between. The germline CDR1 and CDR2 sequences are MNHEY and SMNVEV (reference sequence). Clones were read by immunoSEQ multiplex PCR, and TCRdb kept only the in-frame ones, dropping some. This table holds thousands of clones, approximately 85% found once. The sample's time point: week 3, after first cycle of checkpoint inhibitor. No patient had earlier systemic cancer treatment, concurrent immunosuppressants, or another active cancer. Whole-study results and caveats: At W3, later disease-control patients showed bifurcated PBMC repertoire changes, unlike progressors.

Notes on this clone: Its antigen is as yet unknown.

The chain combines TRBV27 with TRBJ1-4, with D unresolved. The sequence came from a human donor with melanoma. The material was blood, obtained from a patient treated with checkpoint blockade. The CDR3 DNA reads TGTGCCAGCAGTTCCAACCCCTTCTATGAAAAACTGTTTTTT. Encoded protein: CASSSNPFYEKLFF.